The next 20 T cell receptor beta chains were all read from a single sample in a study of cytomegalovirus exposure and HLA in healthy donors. The PCR used 60 Vbeta and 13 Jbeta primers. Clones were sequenced by immunoSEQ multiplex PCR, and TCRdb holds only the in-frame ones, with some missing. The sample has fewer than 250,000 clones, 81% seen once. Sample: PBMCs. These receptors originate from a man in his forties in good health and CMV-seropositive.

This chain links TRBV7-2 with TRBJ2-7, with a tentative D call TRBD1 (6 bases). Germline V CDR1 and CDR2: SGHTA, FQGNSA. V was clipped by 3 bases and J by 3 bases, with 9 bases between them. The length of the CDR3 is 13 residues. CDR3: CASSFGQHYEQYF. The CDR3 DNA is TGTGCCAGCAGCTTTGGACAGCACTACGAGCAGTACTTC.

The CDR3 region is CASSAGGRANYGYTF. For the CDR3, the DNA is TGTGCCAGCAGCGCGGGGGGACGGGCTAACTATGGCTACACCTTC. The gene calls are TRBV9 and TRBJ1-2; perhaps TRBD1 as D (5 bases). This CDR3 is 15 amino acids long. V lost 3 bases and J 0 bases, leaving 12 bases between the germline ends. CDR1 is SGDLS, CDR2 YYNGEE, per germline.

This rearrangement joins TRBV7-9 to TRBJ2-7, with no clear D. CDR1 is SEHNR and CDR2 is FQNEAQ in the germline V gene (reference sequence). This CDR3 has 12 amino acids. Trimming removed 5 bases at V and 1 base at J, with 6 bases between. The CDR3 DNA is TGTGCCAGCAGCCTCCGGTCCTACGAGCAGTACTTC. It translates to CASSLRSYEQYF.

The chain recombines TRBV7-9 with TRBJ2-3; D is uncertain. V lost 4 bases, J lost 2 bases, and 16 bases lay in between. Germline lookup yields CDR1 SEHNR and CDR2 FQNEAQ (reference sequence). CDR3 size: 16 residues. In DNA, the CDR3 is TGTGCCAGCAGCTCCCCGCGGAGCCCATTCACAGATACGCAGTATTTT. Translating it yields CASSSPRSPFTDTQYF.

The chain carries TRBV19 and TRBJ1-1; D gene ambiguous. The CDR3 extends over 14 amino acids. V was pared by 2 bases and J by 4 bases, with 11 bases between. CDR1 and CDR2 (germline): LNHDA, SQIVND (reference sequence). The CDR3 sequence is CASSIWGDGTEAFF. The CDR3 DNA sequence: TGTGCCAGTAGTATATGGGGAGATGGCACTGAAGCTTTCTTT.

Details on this clone: In the same sample, other DNA sequences code for this CDR3. The chain uses TRBV5-6 and TRBJ1-5; D gene ambiguous. The CDR3 totals 13 residues. V was cut by 0 bases and J by 6 bases, with 7 bases left in between. Germline loops: CDR1 SGHDT, CDR2 YYEEEE. The CDR3 protein is CASSLGRGQPQHF. CDR3 DNA sequence: TGTGCCAGCAGCTTGGGCAGAGGTCAGCCCCAGCATTTT.

The J gene is TRBJ2-6, the V gene TRBV28; tentatively, D is TRBD2 (6 bases). Germline V gene sequence: CDR1 MDHEN, CDR2 SYDVKM. CDR3 length: 17 residues. V was trimmed by 5 bases and J by 0 bases, leaving 14 bases between them. The CDR3 DNA sequence: TGTGCCAGCAGTCCGTCCTGGGGGGACTCTGGGGCCAACGTCCTGACTTTC. This sequence encodes CASSPSWGDSGANVLTF.

The genes are TRBV6-1 and TRBJ2-3; D is uncertain. V was pared by 6 bases and J by 0 bases, with 4 bases between. This CDR3 has 12 amino acids. The germline V gene has CDR1 MNHNS and CDR2 SASEGT. The CDR3 is CASRASTDTQYF. The CDR3 DNA follows: TGTGCCAGCAGGGCTAGCACAGATACGCAGTATTTT.

The chain combines TRBV27 with TRBJ2-4, with D maybe TRBD2 (6 bases). Germline lookup yields CDR1 MNHEY and CDR2 SMNVEV (reference sequence). With 6 bases removed from V and 0 bases from J, the gap between germline ends came to 24 bases. The length of the CDR3 is 19 residues. The CDR3 loop reads CASRLEHTGLALAKNIQYF. CDR3 coding DNA: TGTGCCAGCAGGTTAGAACATACGGGACTTGCACTAGCCAAAAACATTCAGTACTTC.

J is TRBJ2-5 and V is TRBV7-7, with 9 bases identical to TRBD2. The assigned J gene may be wrong: the sequence end matches TRBJ2-7 better. CDR1 is SSHAT, CDR2 FNYEAQ, per germline (reference sequence). The CDR3 is made up of 18 amino acids. CDR3 coding DNA: TGTGCCAGCAGCCCGCGACAGGCGGGAGGGCCCAACTCCTACGAGCAGTACTTC. This encodes CASSPRQAGGPNSYEQYF.

The rearrangement uses TRBV11-2 and TRBJ2-1; a weak D match, TRBD2 (5 bases). The CDR3 covers 15 residues. V was cut by 3 bases and J by 0 bases, with 9 bases left in between. Germline-derived CDR1 and CDR2 are SGHAT and FQNNGV. The CDR3 loop is CASSLEERSYNEQFF. CDR3 DNA: TGTGCCAGCAGCTTGGAGGAGCGCTCCTACAATGAGCAGTTCTTC.

This clone was detected only a few times. This chain uses TRBV7-2 with TRBJ2-5, with D possibly matching TRBD1 (6 bases). The CDR3 extends over 12 amino acids. V lost 8 bases and J 1 base, leaving 8 bases between the germline ends. The germline gives CDR1 SGHTA, CDR2 FQGNSA. The CDR3 spells CASGQFQETQYF. In nucleotides, the CDR3 is TGTGCCAGCGGACAGTTCCAAGAGACCCAGTACTTC.

This chain joins TRBV18 and TRBJ2-7; D call uncertain. Trimming cost V 2 bases and J 2 bases, with 13 bases left between them. Germline assignment: CDR1 KGHSH and CDR2 LQKENI. The length of the CDR3 is 15 residues. The CDR3 region is CASSPEAAVTYEQYF. The DNA for the CDR3 is TGTGCCAGCTCACCAGAGGCAGCCGTTACCTACGAGCAGTACTTC.

The chain has TRBV7-9 and TRBJ2-1; 11 positions match TRBD2. The CDR3 spans 17 residues. Germline V gives CDR1 SEHNR, CDR2 FQNEAQ (reference sequence). V was pared by 5 bases and J by 8 bases, with 14 bases of the junction left unmatched. CDR3 residues: CASSGTSGSIKGDEQFF. In nucleotides, the CDR3 is TGTGCCAGCAGCGGGACTAGCGGTTCAATCAAGGGGGATGAGCAGTTCTTC.

A note on this clone: A junction end diverges from the germline sequence, so it may reflect a read error. J is TRBJ2-2 and V is TRBV6-5; 7 bases line up with TRBD1. CDR3 length: 14 amino acids. Per germline, CDR1 MNHEY and CDR2 SVGAGI. The CDR3 sequence is CAILTGWNAGELFF. The CDR3 DNA follows: TGTGCCATTTTGACAGGGTGGAACGCCGGGGAGCTGTTTTTT.

V usage is TRBV4-1 and J usage is TRBJ2-7, with 8 nucleotides matching TRBD1. The CDR3 runs 15 residues. Germline V gene sequence: CDR1 MGHRA, CDR2 YSYEKL. The ends lost 4 bases at V and 2 bases at J; junction bases unmatched: 7. The DNA for the CDR3 is TGCGCCAGCAGCCCCTGGGGGACAGGAGCCTACGAGCAGTACTTC. Protein sequence: CASSPWGTGAYEQYF.

This clone has a handful of counts. This chain uses TRBV27 with TRBJ1-2; D may be TRBD1 (5 bases). V shed 6 bases and J shed 4 bases, with 15 bases lying between them. The CDR3 is made up of 14 amino acids. Looked up from germline, CDR1 is MNHEY and CDR2 is SMNVEV (reference sequence). CDR3 sequence: CASRGEWGVYGYTF. In DNA, the CDR3 is TGTGCCAGCAGGGGGGAGTGGGGGGTCTATGGCTACACCTTC.

This clone was seen a few times. The chain employs TRBV4-1 and TRBJ1-1; TRBD1 might be the D (5 bases). CDR3 length: 16 residues. Germline CDR1 is MGHRA and CDR2 is YSYEKL. V lost 0 bases and J lost 0, with 11 bases in between. CDR3 nucleotides: TGCGCCAGCAGCCAAGATTGGGCAGGGATGAACACTGAAGCTTTCTTT. Translation gives CASSQDWAGMNTEAFF.

V gene TRBV28 combines with J gene TRBJ1-2; D is possibly TRBD1 (5 bases). Per the germline V gene, CDR1 is MDHEN and CDR2 is SYDVKM. Trimming left V 5 bases short and J 8 bases short, with 21 bases between. The CDR3 length is 15 residues. DNA for the CDR3: TGTGCCAGCAGTCCCCGCTTAGGGAGGGGAGAAGGCTACACCTTC. Translating it yields CASSPRLGRGEGYTF.

The chain links TRBV28 to TRBJ2-7, with D possibly being TRBD1 (6 bases). This CDR3 spans 14 amino acids. V gave up 4 bases and J gave up 0 bases, with 10 bases separating them. Looked up from germline, CDR1 is MDHEN and CDR2 is SYDVKM. The chain's CDR3 is CASSSTGSSYEQYF. The CDR3 DNA is TGTGCCAGCAGTTCCACAGGGAGCTCCTACGAGCAGTACTTC. Full variable domain (missing parts from reference TRBV28 and TRBJ2-7): DVKVTQSSRYLVKRTGEKVFLECVQDMDHENMFWYRQDPGLGLRLIYFSYDVKMKEKGDIPEGYSVSREKKERFSLILESASTNQTSMYLCASSSTGSSYEQYFGPGTRLTVT.